What follows are 11 T cell receptor beta chains derived from one specimen sequenced in a study. Treg sorting used a CD4+CD25+CD127-/low gate. MiXCR, run by TCRdb on the 5' RACE reads, gives a single entry per CDR3 protein. This table has around 50,000 distinct CDR3 sequences, about 28% appearing once. The sample taken for sequencing was tumor-infiltrating Tregs sorted from the breast tumor. Receptors were obtained from a female donor with breast cancer.

This clonotype was found once. The V gene is TRBV7-6, the J gene TRBJ2-1; TRBD2 might be the D (6 bases). Trimming took 0 bases from V and 3 from J, leaving 12 bases between them. Germline V lookup: CDR1 SGHVS, CDR2 FNYEAQ. The CDR3 runs 16 residues. The CDR3 nucleotides read TGTGCCAGCAGCTTAGCGTTGGCGGGGCTCTACAATGAGCAGTTCTTC. Its protein is CASSLALAGLYNEQFF.

In its sample, this clonotype was seen once. The chain uses TRBV20-1 and TRBJ1-1; D is unclear. The CDR3 runs to 14 residues. In germline, CDR1 is DFQATT, CDR2 SNEGSKA (reference sequence). The germline V and J ends were trimmed by 4 bases and 3 bases, with 15 bases remaining between them. The CDR3 spells CSAKTPKTYTEAFF. Written as DNA, the CDR3 is TGCAGTGCTAAGACCCCGAAGACGTACACTGAAGCTTTCTTT.

Worth noting for this clonotype: The conserved final phenylalanine or tryptophan is absent from the CDR3, which likely points to a read error. The V gene is TRBV7-2, the J gene TRBJ2-3; TRBD2 aligns across 11 bases. Germline V gene data show CDR1 as SGHTA and CDR2 as FQGNSA. V gave up 2 bases and J gave up 4 bases; unmatched junction bases: 11. The CDR3 is 18 amino acids. The DNA for the CDR3 is TGTGCCAGCAGCTTATATTCGACTAGCGGGAATCGGGCAGATACGCAGTATTTG. Encoded protein: CASSLYSTSGNRADTQYL.

This clonotype has more than one count but fewer than ten. The chain joins TRBV5-1 to TRBJ2-7; perhaps TRBD1 as D (5 bases). In germline, CDR1 is SGHRS, CDR2 YFSETQ. The CDR3 is 15 residues long. V was cut by 1 base and J by 1 base, with 12 bases left in between. Here the CDR3 reads CASSLTQGYSYEQYF. The DNA for the CDR3 is TGCGCCAGCAGCTTGACCCAGGGCTATTCCTACGAGCAGTACTTC. Looking up the rest from reference TRBV5-1 and TRBJ2-7 gives the full variable domain: KAGVTQTPRYLIKTRGQQVTLSCSPISGHRSVSWYQQTPGQGLQFLFEYFSETQRNKGNFPGRFSGRQFSNSRSEMNVSTLELGDSALYLCASSLTQGYSYEQYFGPGTRLTVT.

The chain has TRBV18 and TRBJ2-7; 8 nucleotides align to TRBD1. Losses at the gene ends were 3 bases for V and 3 bases for J; bases not matched to a gene: 10. The CDR3 spans 16 residues. In germline, CDR1 is KGHSH, CDR2 LQKENI. The CDR3 DNA reads as TGTGCCAGCTCACCTTCCGGGACAGGTGTCCTCTACGAGCAGTACTTC. Translating gives CASSPSGTGVLYEQYF.

This clonotype has just a few counts. CDR3 protein: CASSQEPGLMYNEQFF. CDR3 coding DNA: TGCGCCAGCAGCCAAGAACCGGGATTAATGTATAATGAGCAGTTCTTC. The chain recombines TRBV4-1 with TRBJ2-1; TRBD2 might be the D (5 bases). Trimming cost V 0 bases and J 7 bases, with 16 bases left between them. The CDR3 length is 16 residues. Per the germline V gene, CDR1 is MGHRA and CDR2 is YSYEKL.

The rearrangement joins TRBV28 to TRBJ2-3; 7 bases match TRBD2. V lost 8 bases and J lost 2; bases outside the gene matches: 10. The CDR3 totals 15 residues. The germline V gene has CDR1 MDHEN and CDR2 SYDVKM. The CDR3 coding sequence is TGTGCCAGCCGCCCCGGGGGACTAAACACAGATACGCAGTATTTT. Protein sequence: CASRPGGLNTDTQYF.

The chain combines TRBV18 with TRBJ2-1; TRBD1 matches 9 bases. The CDR3 covers 15 residues. The junction had 8 bases not matched to a gene; V was cut back by 7 bases and J by 4 bases. Germline V gives CDR1 KGHSH, CDR2 LQKENI. The CDR3 DNA reads TGTGCCAGCTGCGAACAGGGGGCAGGTTACAATGAGCAGTTCTTC. This gives the protein CASCEQGAGYNEQFF. The variable domain in full, with the rest retrieved from reference TRBV18 and TRBJ2-1, is NAGVMQNPRHLVRRRGQEARLRCSPMKGHSHVYWYRQLPEEGLKFMVYLQKENIIDESGMPKERFSAEFPKEGPSILRIQQVVRGDSAAYFCASCEQGAGYNEQFFGPGTRLTVL.

This sequence joins TRBV7-2 and TRBJ2-1; TRBD2 matches 12 bases. V gave up 5 bases and J gave up 9 bases; unmatched junction bases: 5. Germline V gene sequence: CDR1 SGHTA, CDR2 FQGNSA. CDR3 size: 14 residues. The CDR3 protein is CASSPGLAGIEQFF. Here the CDR3 DNA reads TGTGCCAGCAGCCCAGGACTAGCGGGAATTGAGCAGTTCTTC.

This clonotype occurred many times. The chain recombines TRBV7-2 with TRBJ2-3, with D unclear. The germline gives CDR1 SGHTA, CDR2 FQGNSA. The CDR3 totals 13 residues. V was trimmed by 2 bases and J by 4 bases, leaving 7 bases between them. CDR3 in amino acids: CASSLTVADTQYF. The DNA for the CDR3 is TGTGCCAGCAGCTTAACGGTCGCAGATACGCAGTATTTT.

The gene calls are TRBV30 and TRBJ1-2; D is unclear. CDR3 size: 13 residues. Per germline, CDR1 GTSNPN and CDR2 SVGIG (reference sequence). V lost 7 bases to trimming and J lost 2 bases, with 14 bases between them. This CDR3 is CASRPGWNYGYTF. The CDR3 bases are TGTGCCTCCCGCCCGGGCTGGAACTATGGCTACACCTTC.